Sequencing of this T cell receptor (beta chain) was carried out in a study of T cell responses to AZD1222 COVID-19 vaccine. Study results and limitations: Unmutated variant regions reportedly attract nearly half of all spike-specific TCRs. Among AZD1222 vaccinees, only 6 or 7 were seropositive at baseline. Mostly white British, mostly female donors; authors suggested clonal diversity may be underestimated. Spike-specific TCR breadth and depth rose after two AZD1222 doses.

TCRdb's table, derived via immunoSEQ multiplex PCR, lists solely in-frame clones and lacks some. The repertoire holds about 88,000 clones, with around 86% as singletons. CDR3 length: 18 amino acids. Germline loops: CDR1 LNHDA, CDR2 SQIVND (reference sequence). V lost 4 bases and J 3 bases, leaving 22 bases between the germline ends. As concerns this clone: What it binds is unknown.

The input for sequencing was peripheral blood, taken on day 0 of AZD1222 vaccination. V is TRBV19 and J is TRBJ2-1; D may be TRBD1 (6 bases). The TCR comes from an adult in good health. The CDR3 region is CASSREPSPTGLYNEQFF. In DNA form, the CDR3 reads TGTGCCAGTAGTAGGGAACCGTCCCCCACAGGGCTCTACAATGAGCAGTTCTTC.